What follows describes a single TCR beta chain. Its target is unknown. The data were taken from a study of cytomegalovirus exposure and HLA in healthy donors. PCR used 60 Vbeta primers and 13 Jbeta primers. Sequenced by immunoSEQ multiplex PCR; TCRdb stores in-frame clones only, minus some. Of around 100,000 clones listed, approximately 82% are singletons. Germline loops: CDR1 SNHLY, CDR2 FYNNEI. The CDR3 extends over 13 amino acids. V shed 5 bases and J shed 8 bases, with 15 bases lying between them. Study results and limitations: The majority of TCR sequences were rare, yet some public TCRs appeared in many donors.

Sequenced sample: PBMCs. The TCR was taken from a man in his forties in good health and CMV-seronegative. This sequence joins TRBV2 and TRBJ1-2; D perhaps matches TRBD1 (5 bases). CDR3 loop: CASSTLTVEGYTF. The CDR3 coding sequence is TGTGCCAGCAGTACCCTGACAGTCGAAGGCTACACCTTC. The full variable domain, rest sourced from reference TRBV2 and TRBJ1-2, is EPEVTQTPSHQVTQMGQEVILRCVPISNHLYFYWYRQILGQKVEFLVSFYNNEISEKSEIFDDQFSVERPDGSNFTLKIRSTKLEDSAMYFCASSTLTVEGYTFGSGTRLTVV.